A selection of T cell receptor beta chains follows, all from one sample in a study of CD8 T cells in ankylosing spondylitis. TCRdb used MiXCR to reprocess the 5' RACE reads, holding one entry per CDR3 protein. The table shows a few hundred thousand distinct CDR3 sequences, with around 10% occurring only once. Sequenced sample: blood, either unsorted or a sorted T cell fraction (not recorded which). The receptors stem from a female donor with ankylosing spondylitis or in good health (not recorded which). The CDR3 runs from the conserved cysteine through the conserved F or W. A D gene is named only where the DNA matches it firmly. Clone sizes are given selectively: once, few, many, or a class where the clone is expanded.

>.|15|TRBV6-2/TRBV6-3|TRBJ2-2|many
CASKGDTGRTGELFF
TGTGCCAGCAAGGGGGATACGGGGCGCACCGGGGAGCTGTTTTTT
>.|11|TRBV2|TRBJ2-7|few
CASRVSYEQYF
TGTGCCAGCAGGGTCAGTTACGAGCAGTACTTC
>TRBD1|13|TRBV11-2|TRBJ2-7|.
CASSSKTGFEQYF
TGTGCCAGCAGCTCGAAGACAGGGTTCGAGCAGTACTTC
>TRBD2|19|TRBV14|TRBJ2-2|.
CASSQGLAGGNYYTGELFF
TGTGCCAGCAGCCAAGGACTAGCGGGGGGAAACTACTATACCGGGGAGCTGTTTTTT
>TRBD1|14|TRBV9|TRBJ1-1|many
CASSGDRGQTEAFF
TGTGCCAGCAGCGGAGACAGGGGGCAGACTGAAGCTTTCTTT
>.|13|TRBV3-1|TRBJ1-1|.
CASSQGSLSEAFF
TGTGCCAGCAGCCAGGGTAGTCTTTCGGAAGCTTTCTTT
>TRBD2|17|TRBV20-1|TRBJ2-3|.
CSARDLPGLSPPDTQYF
TGCAGTGCTAGAGATTTACCGGGACTAAGCCCCCCAGATACGCAGTATTTT
>.|12|TRBV10-3|TRBJ2-7|many
CAISPVSYEQYF
TGTGCCATTTCGCCGGTCTCCTACGAGCAGTACTTC
>.|14|TRBV12-3/TRBV12-4|TRBJ1-3|few
CASSLGVSGNTIYF
TGTGCCAGCAGTTTGGGGGTTAGTGGAAACACCATATATTTT
>.|13|TRBV5-1|TRBJ1-6|many
CASSSDDNSPLHF
TGCGCCAGCAGCTCAGATGATAATTCACCCCTCCACTTT
>.|14|TRBV20-1|TRBJ2-6|many
CSAATSSGANVLTF
TGCAGTGCTGCAACTAGCTCTGGGGCCAACGTCCTGACTTTC
>.|16|TRBV5-1|TRBJ2-2|.
CASSYSTDRATGELFF
TGCGCCAGCAGCTATTCGACAGACAGAGCCACCGGGGAGCTGTTTTTT
>TRBD2|15|TRBV7-2|TRBJ2-3|many
CASSFSGSGTDTQYF
TGTGCCAGCAGCTTTAGCGGGAGCGGGACAGATACGCAGTATTTT
>TRBD2|15|TRBV12-3/TRBV12-4|TRBJ2-7|many
CASSFWGGPGNEQYF
TGTGCCAGCAGTTTCTGGGGAGGGCCTGGGAACGAGCAGTACTTC
>.|16|TRBV4-2|TRBJ2-3|many
CASSQERAAGTDTQYF
TGTGCCAGCAGCCAAGAACGTGCCGCGGGGACAGATACGCAGTATTTT
>.|13|TRBV28|TRBJ1-1|few
CASSRGRGTEAFF
TGTGCCAGCAGCCGCGGACGGGGCACTGAAGCTTTCTTT
>.|16|TRBV11-2|TRBJ2-4|few
CASSVAFRGPKNIQYF
TGTGCCAGCAGCGTAGCCTTCAGGGGACCCAAAAACATTCAGTACTTC
>.|13|TRBV6-6|TRBJ2-2|.
CASSYRYPGELFF
TGTGCCAGCAGTTATAGGTATCCCGGGGAGCTGTTTTTT
>.|11|TRBV7-2|TRBJ1-1|many
CASSPLNEAFF
TGTGCCAGCAGCCCTTTAAACGAAGCTTTCTTT
>TRBD2|15|TRBV5-5|TRBJ2-3|many
CASSRTSATTDTQYF
TGTGCCAGCAGCCGAACTAGCGCCACGACAGATACGCAGTATTTT
>.|17|TRBV5-4|TRBJ1-5|.
CASSLRQGRFDNQPQHF
TGTGCCAGCAGCTTAAGGCAGGGAAGGTTTGACAATCAGCCCCAGCATTTT
>TRBD1|14|TRBV20-1|TRBJ1-1|many
CSARDGTVNTEAFF
TGCAGTGCCAGAGACGGGACAGTGAACACTGAAGCTTTCTTT
>TRBD2|11|TRBV10-3|TRBJ2-5|many
CASGGASTQYF
TGTGCCTCGGGGGGGGCTTCGACCCAGTACTTC
>.|14|TRBV28|TRBJ1-1|many
CASWNREGVTEAFF
TGTGCCAGCTGGAACCGCGAAGGTGTCACTGAAGCTTTCTTT
>TRBD2|16|TRBV15|TRBJ2-7|many
CATSREPGLADYEQYF
TGTGCCACCAGCAGAGAACCGGGACTAGCAGACTACGAGCAGTACTTC
>TRBD1|16|TRBV5-5|TRBJ2-1|many
CASSSTGFSSYNEQFF
TGTGCCAGCAGCTCGACAGGGTTCAGCTCCTACAATGAGCAGTTCTTC
>.|14|TRBV3-1|TRBJ1-1|few
CASRPTEMNTEAFF
TGTGCCAGCAGACCGACAGAGATGAACACTGAAGCTTTCTTT
>TRBD1|14|TRBV7-9|TRBJ1-1|many
CASSKDRWSTEAFF
TGTGCCAGCAGCAAGGACAGGTGGAGCACTGAAGCTTTCTTT
>.|17|TRBV12-3/TRBV12-4|TRBJ1-3|many
CASSLASTWVSGNTIYF
TGTGCCAGCAGTTTAGCTAGCACCTGGGTCTCTGGAAACACCATATATTTT
>.|14|TRBV28|TRBJ2-1|many
CASSPDNHSPRQFF
TGTGCCAGCAGTCCGGACAACCACAGCCCGAGGCAGTTCTTC
>TRBD1|12|TRBV29-1|TRBJ2-1|many
CSGQGAYNEQFF
TGCAGCGGACAGGGGGCCTACAATGAGCAGTTCTTC
>.|17|TRBV6-2/TRBV6-3|TRBJ2-2|.
CASTNGRSSADTGELFF
TGTGCCAGCACAAACGGCAGAAGTAGCGCGGACACCGGGGAGCTGTTTTTT
>.|16|TRBV7-2|TRBJ2-2|.
CASSAAGPSLTGELFF
TGTGCCAGCAGCGCCGCTGGCCCTTCTCTCACCGGGGAGCTGTTTTTT
>.|15|TRBV20-1|TRBJ1-6|many
CSASRGLAYNSPLHF
TGCAGTGCTAGTCGGGGTTTAGCCTATAATTCACCCCTCCACTTT
>.|12|TRBV29-1|TRBJ2-7|many
CSVGLTMGEQYF
TGCAGCGTTGGCCTGACAATGGGGGAGCAGTACTTC
>.|14|TRBV9|TRBJ1-6|many
CASGAGSYNSPLHF
TGTGCCAGCGGGGCAGGCTCCTATAATTCACCCCTCCACTTT